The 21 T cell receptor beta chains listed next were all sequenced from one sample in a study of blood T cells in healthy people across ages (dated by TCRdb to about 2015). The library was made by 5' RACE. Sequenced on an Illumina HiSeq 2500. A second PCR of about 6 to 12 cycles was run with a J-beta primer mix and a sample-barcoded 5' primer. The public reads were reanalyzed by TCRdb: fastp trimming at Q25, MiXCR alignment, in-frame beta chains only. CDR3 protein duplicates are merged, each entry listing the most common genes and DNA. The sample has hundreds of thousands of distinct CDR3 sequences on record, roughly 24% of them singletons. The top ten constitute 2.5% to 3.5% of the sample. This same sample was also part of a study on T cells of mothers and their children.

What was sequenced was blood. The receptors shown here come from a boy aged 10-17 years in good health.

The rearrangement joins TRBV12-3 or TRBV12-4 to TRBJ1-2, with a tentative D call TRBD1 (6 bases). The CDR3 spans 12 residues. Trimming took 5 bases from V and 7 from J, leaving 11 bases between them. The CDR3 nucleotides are TGTGCCAGCAGTCATACAGGGTCTGGCTACACCTTC. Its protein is CASSHTGSGYTF.

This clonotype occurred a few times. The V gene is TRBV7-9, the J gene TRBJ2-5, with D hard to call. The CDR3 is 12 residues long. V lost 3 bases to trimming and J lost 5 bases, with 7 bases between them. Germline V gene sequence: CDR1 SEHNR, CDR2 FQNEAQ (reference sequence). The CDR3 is CASSFGIETQYF. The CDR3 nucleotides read TGTGCCAGCAGCTTCGGAATCGAGACCCAGTACTTC.

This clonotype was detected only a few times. In DNA, the CDR3 is TGTGCCAGCTCACCTCAAGCGGGGGCGAGCTCCTACAATGAGCAGTTCTTC. Translating it yields CASSPQAGASSYNEQFF. The chain combines TRBV18 with TRBJ2-1; 8 bases are a match to TRBD2. The J segment lost 0 bases and the V segment lost 3 bases, leaving 7 bases of the junction unmatched. The CDR3 runs 17 residues. Per the germline V gene, CDR1 is KGHSH and CDR2 is LQKENI. Variable domain in full (rest from reference TRBV18 and TRBJ2-1): NAGVMQNPRHLVRRRGQEARLRCSPMKGHSHVYWYRQLPEEGLKFMVYLQKENIIDESGMPKERFSAEFPKEGPSILRIQQVVRGDSAAYFCASSPQAGASSYNEQFFGPGTRLTVL.

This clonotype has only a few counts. The CDR3 region has the DNA TGCAGCGTTGAAGATGTCCAGACTAGCACAGATACGCAGTATTTT. This translates into CSVEDVQTSTDTQYF. V usage is TRBV29-1 and J usage is TRBJ2-3; D is undetermined. V was cut by 0 bases and J by 0 bases, with 10 bases left in between. The CDR3 has 15 residues. Germline CDR1 reads SQVTM; CDR2 reads ANQGSEA.

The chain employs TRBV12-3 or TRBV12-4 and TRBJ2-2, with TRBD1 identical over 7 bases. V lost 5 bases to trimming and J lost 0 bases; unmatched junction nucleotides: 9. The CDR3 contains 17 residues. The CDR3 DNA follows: TGTGCCAGCAGTCCTCCTACAGGGGACCCGAACACCGGGGAGCTGTTTTTT. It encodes CASSPPTGDPNTGELFF.

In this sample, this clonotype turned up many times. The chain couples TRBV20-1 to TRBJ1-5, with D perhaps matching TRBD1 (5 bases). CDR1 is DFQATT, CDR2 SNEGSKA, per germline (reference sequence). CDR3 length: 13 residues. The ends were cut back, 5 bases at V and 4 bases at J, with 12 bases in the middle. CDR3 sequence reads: CSASGLQNQPQHF. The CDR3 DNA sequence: TGCAGTGCTTCGGGACTGCAGAATCAGCCCCAGCATTTT.

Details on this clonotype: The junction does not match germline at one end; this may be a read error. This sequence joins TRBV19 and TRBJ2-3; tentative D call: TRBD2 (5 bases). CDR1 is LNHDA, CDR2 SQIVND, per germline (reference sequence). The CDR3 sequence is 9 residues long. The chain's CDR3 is CASTPPGFF. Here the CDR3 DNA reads TGTGCCAGTACCCCTCCGGGGTTCTTT.

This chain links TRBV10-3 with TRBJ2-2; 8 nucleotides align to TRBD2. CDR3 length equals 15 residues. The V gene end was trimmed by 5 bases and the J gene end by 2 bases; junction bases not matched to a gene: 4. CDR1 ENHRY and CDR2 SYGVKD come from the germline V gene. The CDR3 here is CAISPGGPNTGELFF. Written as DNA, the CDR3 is TGTGCCATCAGTCCGGGGGGGCCAAACACCGGGGAGCTGTTTTTT.

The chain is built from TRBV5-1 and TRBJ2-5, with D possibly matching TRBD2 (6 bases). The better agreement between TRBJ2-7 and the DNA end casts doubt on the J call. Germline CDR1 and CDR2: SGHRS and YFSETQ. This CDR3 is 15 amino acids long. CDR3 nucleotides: TGCGCCAGCAGCTTGGATCGCGGGGTGCCCTACGAGCAGTACTTC. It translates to CASSLDRGVPYEQYF.

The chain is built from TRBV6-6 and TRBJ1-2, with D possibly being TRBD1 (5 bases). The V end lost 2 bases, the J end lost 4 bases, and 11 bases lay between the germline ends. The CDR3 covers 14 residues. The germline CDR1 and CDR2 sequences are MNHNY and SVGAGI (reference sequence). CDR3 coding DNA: TGTGCCAGCAGTTACGGGACCATAGGCTATGGCTACACCTTC. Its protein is CASSYGTIGYGYTF.

The CDR3, as DNA: TGTGCCAGCAGTCCTCCCGGGACTAGCGGGAAAAACATTCAGTACTTC. The encoded protein is CASSPPGTSGKNIQYF. The chain joins TRBV28 to TRBJ2-4, with 12 bases that match TRBD2. CDR1 is MDHEN and CDR2 is SYDVKM in the germline V gene. Trimming at V came to 5 bases and at J to 4 bases, leaving 6 bases not matched to a gene. CDR3 length: 16 residues.

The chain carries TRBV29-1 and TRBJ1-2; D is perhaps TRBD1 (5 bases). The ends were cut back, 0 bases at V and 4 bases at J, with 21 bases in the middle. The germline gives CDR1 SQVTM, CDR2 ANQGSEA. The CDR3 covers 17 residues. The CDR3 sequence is CSVEDGEGSPSFYGYTF. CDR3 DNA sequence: TGCAGCGTTGAAGATGGCGAGGGGTCCCCCTCATTCTATGGCTACACCTTC. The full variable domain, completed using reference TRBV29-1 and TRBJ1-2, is SAVISQKPSRDICQRGTSLTIQCQVDSQVTMMFWYRQQPGQSLTLIATANQGSEATYESGFVIDKFPISRPNLTFSTLTVSNMSPEDSSIYLCSVEDGEGSPSFYGYTFGSGTRLTVV.

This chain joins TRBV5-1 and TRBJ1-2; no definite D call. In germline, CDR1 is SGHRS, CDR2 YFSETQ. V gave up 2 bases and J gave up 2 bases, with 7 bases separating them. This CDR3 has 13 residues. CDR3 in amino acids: CASSFSQNYGYTF. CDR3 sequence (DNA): TGCGCCAGCAGCTTTTCCCAAAACTATGGCTACACCTTC.

The CDR3 loop reads CASSTAGEQETQYF. The CDR3 nucleotides read TGTGCCAGCAGCACCGCGGGGGAACAAGAGACCCAGTACTTC. This rearrangement joins TRBV13 to TRBJ2-5, with 7 bases aligning to TRBD2. V trimming: 5 bases; J trimming: 2 bases; junction bases outside the gene matches: 5. Looked up from germline, CDR1 is PRHDT and CDR2 is FYEKMQ (reference sequence). This CDR3 has 14 amino acids.

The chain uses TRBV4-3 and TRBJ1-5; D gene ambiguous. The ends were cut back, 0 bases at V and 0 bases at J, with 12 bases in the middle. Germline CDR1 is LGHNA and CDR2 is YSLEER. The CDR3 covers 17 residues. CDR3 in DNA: TGCGCCAGCAGCCAAGAACTCTCGGTTTCTAGCAATCAGCCCCAGCATTTT. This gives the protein CASSQELSVSSNQPQHF.

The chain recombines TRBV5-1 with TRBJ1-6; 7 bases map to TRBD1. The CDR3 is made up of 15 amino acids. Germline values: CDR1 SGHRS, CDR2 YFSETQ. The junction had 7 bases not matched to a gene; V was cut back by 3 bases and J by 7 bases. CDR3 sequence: CASSSNRGPNSPLHF. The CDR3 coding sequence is TGCGCCAGCAGCTCAAACAGGGGTCCCAATTCACCCCTCCACTTT.

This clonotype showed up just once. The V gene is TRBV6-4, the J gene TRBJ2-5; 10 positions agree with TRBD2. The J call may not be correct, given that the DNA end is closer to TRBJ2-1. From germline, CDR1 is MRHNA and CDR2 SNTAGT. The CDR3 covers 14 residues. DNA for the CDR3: TGTGCCAGCAGTGACCAGCGGGGGGGCCGGGAGCAGTTCTTC. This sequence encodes CASSDQRGGREQFF.

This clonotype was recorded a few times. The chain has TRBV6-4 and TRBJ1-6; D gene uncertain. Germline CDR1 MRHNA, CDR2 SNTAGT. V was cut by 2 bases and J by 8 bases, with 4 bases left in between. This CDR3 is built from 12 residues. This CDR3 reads CASSDRDSPLHF. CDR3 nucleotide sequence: TGTGCCAGCAGTGACAGGGATTCACCCCTCCACTTT.

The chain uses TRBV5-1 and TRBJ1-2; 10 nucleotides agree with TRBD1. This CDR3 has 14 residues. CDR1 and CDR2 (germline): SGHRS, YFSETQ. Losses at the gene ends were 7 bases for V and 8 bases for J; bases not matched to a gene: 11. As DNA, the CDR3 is TGCGCCAGCGGACAGGACAGGGGGTTGAGGGGCTACACCTTC. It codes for CASGQDRGLRGYTF.

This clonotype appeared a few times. As DNA, the CDR3 is TGTGCCAGCAGGAAACAGGGTGACTACGAGCAGTACTTC. Translating gives CASRKQGDYEQYF. This rearrangement joins TRBV12-3 or TRBV12-4 to TRBJ2-5, with TRBD1 as a possible D gene (6 bases). The J call could be wrong; TRBJ2-7 is a better fit for the DNA end. The length of the CDR3 is 13 residues.

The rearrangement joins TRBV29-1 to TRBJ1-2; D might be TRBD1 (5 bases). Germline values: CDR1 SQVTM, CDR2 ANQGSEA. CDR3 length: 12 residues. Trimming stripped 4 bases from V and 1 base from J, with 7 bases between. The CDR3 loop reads CSVAQDNYGYTF. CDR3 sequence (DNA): TGCAGCGTTGCACAGGATAACTATGGCTACACCTTC.